This TCR beta chain was documented in a study of cytomegalovirus exposure and HLA in healthy donors. PCR was performed using 60 Vbeta and 13 Jbeta primers. TCRdb keeps only in-frame clones here, not all; method: immunoSEQ multiplex PCR. The sample has some 190,000 clones; less than 90% are singletons. Sequencing used PBMCs. The receptor's source is a girl under 18 in good health and CMV-seropositive.

CDR3 loop: CAWMPGQGNQPQHF. The CDR3 bases are TGTGCCTGGATGCCGGGACAGGGAAATCAGCCCCAGCATTTT. The V gene is TRBV30, the J gene TRBJ1-5; TRBD1 agrees at 9 bases. With 4 bases clipped from V and 4 bases from J, the junction kept 5 bases outside the gene matches. The CDR3 has 14 amino acids. Germline CDR1 and CDR2: GTSNPN and SVGIG (reference sequence). Drawing the rest from reference TRBV30 and TRBJ1-5, the complete variable domain is SQTIHQWPATLVQPVGSPLSLECTVEGTSNPNLYWYRQAAGRGLQLLFYSVGIGQISSEVPQNLSASRPQDRQFILSSKKLLLSDSGFYLCAWMPGQGNQPQHFGDGTRLSIL.